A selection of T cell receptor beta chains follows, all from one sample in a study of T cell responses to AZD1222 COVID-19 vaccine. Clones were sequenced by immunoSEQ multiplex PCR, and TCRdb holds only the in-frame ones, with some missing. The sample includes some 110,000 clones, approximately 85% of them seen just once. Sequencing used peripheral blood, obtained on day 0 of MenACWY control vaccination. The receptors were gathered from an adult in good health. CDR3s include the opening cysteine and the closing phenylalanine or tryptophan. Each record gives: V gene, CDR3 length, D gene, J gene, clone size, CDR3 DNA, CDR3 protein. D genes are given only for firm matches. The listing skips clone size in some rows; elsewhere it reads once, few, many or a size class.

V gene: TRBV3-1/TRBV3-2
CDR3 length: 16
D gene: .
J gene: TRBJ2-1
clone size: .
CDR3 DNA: TGTGCCAGCAGCCAAGTTTTAAGCCCCTCCTACAATGAGCAGTTCTTC
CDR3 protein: CASSQVLSPSYNEQFF

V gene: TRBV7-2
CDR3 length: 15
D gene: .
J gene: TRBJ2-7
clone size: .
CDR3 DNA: TGTGCCAGCAGCTTAGGAGGGACGCTCTCCTACGAGCAGTACTTC
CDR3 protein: CASSLGGTLSYEQYF

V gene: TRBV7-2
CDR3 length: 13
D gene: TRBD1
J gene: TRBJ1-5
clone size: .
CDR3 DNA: TGTGCCAGCAGCTTACAGGGGGCTCAGCCCCAGCATTTT
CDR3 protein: CASSLQGAQPQHF

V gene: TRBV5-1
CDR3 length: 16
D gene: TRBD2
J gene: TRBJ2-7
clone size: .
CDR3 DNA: TGCGCCAGCAGCTTGACAGCGGGACCGGCGGGTCACGAGCAGTACTTC
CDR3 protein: CASSLTAGPAGHEQYF

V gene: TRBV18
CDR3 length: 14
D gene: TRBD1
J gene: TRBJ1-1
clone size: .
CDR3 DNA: TGTGCCAGCTCCCCCAGGGGGATGAACACTGAAGCTTTCTTT
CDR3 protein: CASSPRGMNTEAFF

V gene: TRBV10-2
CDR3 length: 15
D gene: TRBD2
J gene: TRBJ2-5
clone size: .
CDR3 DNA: TGCGCCAGCAGAACTAGCGGGGGGTACCAAGAGACCCAGTACTTC
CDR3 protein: CASRTSGGYQETQYF

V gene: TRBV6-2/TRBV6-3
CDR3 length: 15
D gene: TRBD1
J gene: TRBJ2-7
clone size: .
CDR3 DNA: TGTGCCAGCAGTCTCCTCTTACAGGGGGCGGGGGAGCAGTACTTC
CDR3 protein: CASSLLLQGAGEQYF

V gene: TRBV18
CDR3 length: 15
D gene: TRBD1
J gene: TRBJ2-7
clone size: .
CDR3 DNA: TGTGCCAGCTCACCATCGACAGGGGTAAAGTACGAGCAGTACTTC
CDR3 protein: CASSPSTGVKYEQYF

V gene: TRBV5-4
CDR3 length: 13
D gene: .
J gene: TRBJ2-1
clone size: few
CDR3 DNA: TGTGCCAGCAGACCCTTACTAGGCAATGAGCAGTTCTTC
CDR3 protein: CASRPLLGNEQFF

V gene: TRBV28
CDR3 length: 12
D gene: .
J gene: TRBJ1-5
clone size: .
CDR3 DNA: TGTGCCAGCACGGGACCCAATCAGCCCCAGCATTTT
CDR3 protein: CASTGPNQPQHF

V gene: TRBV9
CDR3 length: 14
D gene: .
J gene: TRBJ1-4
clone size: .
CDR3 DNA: TGTGCCAGCAGCGTACAGGGGAAAGAGGAAAAACTGTTTTTT
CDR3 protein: CASSVQGKEEKLFF

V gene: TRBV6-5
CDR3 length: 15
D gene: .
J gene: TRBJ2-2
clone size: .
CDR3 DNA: TGTGCCAGCAGTTACGAGGGTAGGCGAACCGGGGAGCTGTTTTTT
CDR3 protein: CASSYEGRRTGELFF

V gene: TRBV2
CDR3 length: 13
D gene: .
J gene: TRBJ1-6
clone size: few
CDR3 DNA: TGTGCCAGCAAGACGGGGGGGAATTCACCCCTCCACTTT
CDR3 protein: CASKTGGNSPLHF

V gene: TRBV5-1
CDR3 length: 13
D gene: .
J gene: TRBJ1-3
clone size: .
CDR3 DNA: TGCGCCAGCAGCTTAGGGGGTCGAAACACCATATATTTT
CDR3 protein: CASSLGGRNTIYF

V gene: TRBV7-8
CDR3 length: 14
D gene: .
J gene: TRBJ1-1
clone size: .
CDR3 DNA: TGTGCCAGCAGCTTAGGGGGGTGGAACACTGAAGCTTTCTTT
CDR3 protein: CASSLGGWNTEAFF

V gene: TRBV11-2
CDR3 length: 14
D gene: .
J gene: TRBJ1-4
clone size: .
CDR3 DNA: TGTGCCAGCAGCTTAGCAGGGTTTAATGAAAAACTGTTTTTT
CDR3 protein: CASSLAGFNEKLFF

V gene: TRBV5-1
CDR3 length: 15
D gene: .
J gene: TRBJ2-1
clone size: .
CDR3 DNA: TGCGCCAGCAGCTACAGGGCGGGGTCCTACAATGAGCAGTTCTTC
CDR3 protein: CASSYRAGSYNEQFF

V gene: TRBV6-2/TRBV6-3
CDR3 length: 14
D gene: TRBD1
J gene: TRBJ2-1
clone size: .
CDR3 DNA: TGTGCCAGCAGCCTGACAGGGGACTACAATGAGCAGTTCTTC
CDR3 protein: CASSLTGDYNEQFF

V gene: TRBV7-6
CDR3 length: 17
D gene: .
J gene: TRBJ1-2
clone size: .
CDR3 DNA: TGTGCCAGCAGCGGCTCTCCCGGGGAGACTATTAACTATGGCTACACCTTC
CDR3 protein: CASSGSPGETINYGYTF

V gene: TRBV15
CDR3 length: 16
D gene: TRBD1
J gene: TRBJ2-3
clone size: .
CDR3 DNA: TGTGCCACCAGCAGAATAACAGGGGCACAACTAGATACGCAGTATTTT
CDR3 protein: CATSRITGAQLDTQYF

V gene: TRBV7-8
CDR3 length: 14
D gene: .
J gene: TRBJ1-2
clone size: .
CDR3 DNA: TGTGCCAGCAGCTCCACGCGAGGGCAAAATGGCTACACCTTC
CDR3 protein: CASSSTRGQNGYTF

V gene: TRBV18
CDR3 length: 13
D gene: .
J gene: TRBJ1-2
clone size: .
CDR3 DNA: TGTGCCAGCTCACTCGACAGGAACTATGGCTACACCTTC
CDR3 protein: CASSLDRNYGYTF

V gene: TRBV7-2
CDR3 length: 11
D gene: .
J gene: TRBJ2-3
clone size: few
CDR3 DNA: TGTGCCAGCAGCCACCTAAATACGCAGTATTTT
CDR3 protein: CASSHLNTQYF

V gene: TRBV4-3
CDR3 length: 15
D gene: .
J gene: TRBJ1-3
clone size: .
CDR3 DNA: TGCGCCAGCAGCCAAGGGCAAGTAGGTGGAAACACCATATATTTT
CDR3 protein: CASSQGQVGGNTIYF

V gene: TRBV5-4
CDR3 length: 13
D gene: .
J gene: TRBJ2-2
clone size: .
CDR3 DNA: TGTGCCAGCAGCCAAACTTGGACCGGGGAGCTGTTTTTT
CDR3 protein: CASSQTWTGELFF

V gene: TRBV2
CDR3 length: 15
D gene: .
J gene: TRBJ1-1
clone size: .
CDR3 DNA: TGTGCCAGCACCCAAATAAGGGGAGGAGGGACTGAAGCTTTCTTT
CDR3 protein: CASTQIRGGGTEAFF

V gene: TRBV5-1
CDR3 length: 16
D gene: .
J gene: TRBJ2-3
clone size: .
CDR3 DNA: TGCGCCAGCAGCTTGGCCGGCGGGCCTGGCACAGATACGCAGTATTTT
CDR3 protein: CASSLAGGPGTDTQYF

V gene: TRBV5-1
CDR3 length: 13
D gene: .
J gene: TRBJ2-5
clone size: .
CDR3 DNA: TGCGCCAGCAGCTTCCAGGGGGGTGAGACCCAGTACTTC
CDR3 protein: CASSFQGGETQYF

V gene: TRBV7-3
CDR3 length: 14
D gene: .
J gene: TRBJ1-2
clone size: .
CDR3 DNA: TGTGCCAGCAGCTTAACAGGGACTTCCTATGGCTACACCTTC
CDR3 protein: CASSLTGTSYGYTF

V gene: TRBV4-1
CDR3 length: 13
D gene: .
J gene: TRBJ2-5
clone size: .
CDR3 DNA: TGCGCCAGCAGCCCCTACAGGGAAGAGACCCAGTACTTC
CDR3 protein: CASSPYREETQYF

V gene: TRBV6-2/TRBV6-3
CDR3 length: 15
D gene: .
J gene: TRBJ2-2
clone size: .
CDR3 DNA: TGTGCCAGCAGTTACATTAGCGGTTATACCGGGGAGCTGTTTTTT
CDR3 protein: CASSYISGYTGELFF

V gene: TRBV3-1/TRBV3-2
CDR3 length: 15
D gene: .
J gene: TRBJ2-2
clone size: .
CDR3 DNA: TGTGCCAGCAGCCAAGATTGGGCAGGGACCGGGGAGCTGTTTTTT
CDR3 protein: CASSQDWAGTGELFF

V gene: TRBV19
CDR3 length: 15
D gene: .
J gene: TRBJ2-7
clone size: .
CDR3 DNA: TGTGCCAGTAGTATAGTGGGGGGTCCCATCTACGAGCAGTACTTC
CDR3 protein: CASSIVGGPIYEQYF

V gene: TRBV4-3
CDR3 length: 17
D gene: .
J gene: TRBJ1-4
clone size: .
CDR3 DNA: TGCGCCAGCAGCCAAGATCAGGTTATGGCAACTAATGAAAAACTGTTTTTT
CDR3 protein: CASSQDQVMATNEKLFF

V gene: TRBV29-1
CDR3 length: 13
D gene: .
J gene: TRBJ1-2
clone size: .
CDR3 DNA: TGCAGCGTTGGCGGGGGGCAGGGCTATGGCTACACCTTC
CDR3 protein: CSVGGGQGYGYTF

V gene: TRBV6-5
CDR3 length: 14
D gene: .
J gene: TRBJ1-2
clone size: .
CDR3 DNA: TGTGCCAGCAGCCGCTCTCAGGGGAACTATGGCTACACCTTC
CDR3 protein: CASSRSQGNYGYTF

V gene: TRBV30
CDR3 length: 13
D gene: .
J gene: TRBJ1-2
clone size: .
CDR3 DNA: TGTGCCTGGAGGGAGGCGACCCCCTATGGCTACACCTTC
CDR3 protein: CAWREATPYGYTF

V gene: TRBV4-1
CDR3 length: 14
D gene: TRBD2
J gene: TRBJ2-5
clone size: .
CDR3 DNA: TGCGCCAGCAGCTACATAGCGGGGGAAGAGACCCAGTACTTC
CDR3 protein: CASSYIAGEETQYF

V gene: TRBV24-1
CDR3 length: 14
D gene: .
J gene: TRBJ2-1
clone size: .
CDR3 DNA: TGTGCCACCAGTGATTGGGGACCCTACAATGAGCAGTTCTTC
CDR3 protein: CATSDWGPYNEQFF

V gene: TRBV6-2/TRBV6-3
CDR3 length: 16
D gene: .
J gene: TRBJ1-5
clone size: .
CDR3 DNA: TGTGCCAGCAGTTACACGAGACAGGCCGGAGGGCAGCCCCAGCATTTT
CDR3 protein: CASSYTRQAGGQPQHF

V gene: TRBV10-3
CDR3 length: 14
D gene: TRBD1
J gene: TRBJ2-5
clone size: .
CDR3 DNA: TGTGCCATCAGCCCGGGACAGGGGCCCGAGACCCAGTACTTC
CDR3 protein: CAISPGQGPETQYF